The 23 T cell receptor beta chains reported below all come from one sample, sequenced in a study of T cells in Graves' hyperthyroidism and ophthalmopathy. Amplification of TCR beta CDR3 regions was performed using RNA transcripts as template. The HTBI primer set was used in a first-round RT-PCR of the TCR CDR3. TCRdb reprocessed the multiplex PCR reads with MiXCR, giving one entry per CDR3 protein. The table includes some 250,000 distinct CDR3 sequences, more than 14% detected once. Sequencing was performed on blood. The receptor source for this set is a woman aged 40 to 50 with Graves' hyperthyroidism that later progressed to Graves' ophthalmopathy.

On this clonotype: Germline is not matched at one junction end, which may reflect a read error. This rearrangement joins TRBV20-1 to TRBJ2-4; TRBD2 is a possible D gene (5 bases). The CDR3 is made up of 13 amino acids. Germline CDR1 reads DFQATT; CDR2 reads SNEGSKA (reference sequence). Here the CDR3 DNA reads TGCAGTGCTGGAGAACGGGGCAAAAACATTCAGTACTTC. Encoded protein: CSAGERGKNIQYF.

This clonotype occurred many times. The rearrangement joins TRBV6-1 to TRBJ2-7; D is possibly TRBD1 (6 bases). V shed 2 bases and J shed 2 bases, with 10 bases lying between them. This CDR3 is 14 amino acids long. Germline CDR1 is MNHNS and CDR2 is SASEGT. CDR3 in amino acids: CASSEMGHPYEQYF. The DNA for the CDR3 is TGTGCCAGCAGTGAAATGGGACACCCCTACGAGCAGTACTTC.

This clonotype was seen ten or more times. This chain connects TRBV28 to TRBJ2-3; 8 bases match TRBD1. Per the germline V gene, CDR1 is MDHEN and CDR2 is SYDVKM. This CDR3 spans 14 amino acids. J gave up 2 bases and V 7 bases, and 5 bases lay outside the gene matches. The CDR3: CASTTGGDTDTQYF. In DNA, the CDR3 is TGTGCCAGCACCACAGGGGGAGACACAGATACGCAGTATTTT.

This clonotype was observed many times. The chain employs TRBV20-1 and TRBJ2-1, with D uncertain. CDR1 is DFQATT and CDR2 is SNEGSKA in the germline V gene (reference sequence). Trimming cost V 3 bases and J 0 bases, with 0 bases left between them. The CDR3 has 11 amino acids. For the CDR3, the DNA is TGCAGTGCTAGCTCCTACAATGAGCAGTTCTTC. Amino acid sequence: CSASSYNEQFF.

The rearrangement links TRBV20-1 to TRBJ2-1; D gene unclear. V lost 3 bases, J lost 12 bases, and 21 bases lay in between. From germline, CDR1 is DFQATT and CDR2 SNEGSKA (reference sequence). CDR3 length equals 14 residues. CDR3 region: CSASLADNLASQFF. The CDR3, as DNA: TGCAGTGCTAGTTTGGCGGATAACCTGGCTTCGCAGTTCTTC.

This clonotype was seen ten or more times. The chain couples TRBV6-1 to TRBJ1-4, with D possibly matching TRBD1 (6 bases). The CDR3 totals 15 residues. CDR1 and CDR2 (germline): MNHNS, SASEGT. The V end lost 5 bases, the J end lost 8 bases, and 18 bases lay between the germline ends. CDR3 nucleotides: TGTGCCAGCAGTTCTCAACTACAGGGAATGGAAAAACTGTTTTTT. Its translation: CASSSQLQGMEKLFF.

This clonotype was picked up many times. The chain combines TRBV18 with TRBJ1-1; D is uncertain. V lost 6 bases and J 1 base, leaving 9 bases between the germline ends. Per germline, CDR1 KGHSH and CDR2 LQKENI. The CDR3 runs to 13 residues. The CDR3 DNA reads TGTGCCAGCTCCTCTGGCAAGAACACTGAAGCTTTCTTT. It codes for CASSSGKNTEAFF.

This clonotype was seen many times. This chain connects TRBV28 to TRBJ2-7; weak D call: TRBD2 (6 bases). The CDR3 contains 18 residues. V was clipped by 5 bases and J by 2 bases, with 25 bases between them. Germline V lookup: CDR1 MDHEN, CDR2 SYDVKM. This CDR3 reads CASSPHVKSGRWPYEQYF. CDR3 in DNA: TGTGCCAGCAGTCCCCACGTTAAATCAGGGAGGTGGCCCTACGAGCAGTACTTC.

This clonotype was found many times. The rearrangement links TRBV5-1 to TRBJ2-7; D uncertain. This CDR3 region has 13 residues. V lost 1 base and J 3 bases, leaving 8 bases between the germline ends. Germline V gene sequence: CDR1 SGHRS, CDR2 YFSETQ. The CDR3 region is CASSLTENYEQYF. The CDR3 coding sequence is TGCGCCAGCAGCTTGACGGAGAACTACGAGCAGTACTTC.

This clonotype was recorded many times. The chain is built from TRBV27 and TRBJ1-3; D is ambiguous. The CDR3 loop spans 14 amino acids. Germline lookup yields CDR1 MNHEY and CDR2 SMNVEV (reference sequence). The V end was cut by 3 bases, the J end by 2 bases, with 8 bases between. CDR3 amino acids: CASSLTTPGNTIYF. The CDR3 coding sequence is TGTGCCAGCAGTTTGACAACCCCTGGAAACACCATATATTTT.

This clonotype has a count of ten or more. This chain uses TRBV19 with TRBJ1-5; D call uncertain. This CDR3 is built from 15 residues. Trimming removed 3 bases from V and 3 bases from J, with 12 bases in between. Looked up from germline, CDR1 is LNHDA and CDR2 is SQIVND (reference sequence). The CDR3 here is CASSMSFKDNQPQHF. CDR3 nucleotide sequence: TGTGCCAGTAGTATGTCGTTCAAGGACAATCAGCCCCAGCATTTT.

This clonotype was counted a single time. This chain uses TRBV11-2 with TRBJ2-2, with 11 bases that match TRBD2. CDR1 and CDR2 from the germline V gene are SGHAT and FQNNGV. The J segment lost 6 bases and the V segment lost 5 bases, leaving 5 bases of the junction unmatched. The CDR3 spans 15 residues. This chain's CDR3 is CASSPRSGRAGELFF. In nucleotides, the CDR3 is TGTGCCAGCAGCCCCCGTAGCGGGAGGGCCGGGGAGCTGTTTTTT. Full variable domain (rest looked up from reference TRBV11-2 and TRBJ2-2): EAGVAQSPRYKIIEKRQSVAFWCNPISGHATLYWYQQILGQGPKLLIQFQNNGVVDDSQLPKDRFSAERLKGVDSTLKIQPAKLEDSAVYLCASSPRSGRAGELFFGEGSRLTVL.

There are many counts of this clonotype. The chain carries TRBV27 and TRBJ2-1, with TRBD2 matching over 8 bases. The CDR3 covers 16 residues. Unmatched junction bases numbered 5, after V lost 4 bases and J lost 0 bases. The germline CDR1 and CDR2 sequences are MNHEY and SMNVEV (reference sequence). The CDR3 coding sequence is TGTGCCAGCAGTTCCAAAGCGGGGGTCTCCTACAATGAGCAGTTCTTC. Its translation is CASSSKAGVSYNEQFF.

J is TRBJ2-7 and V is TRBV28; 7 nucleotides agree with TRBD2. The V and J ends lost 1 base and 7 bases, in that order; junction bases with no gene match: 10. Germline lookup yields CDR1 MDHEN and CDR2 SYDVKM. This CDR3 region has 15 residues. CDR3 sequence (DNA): TGTGCCAGCAGTTTATTAGCGGGCGCCGGGTTAGAGCAGTACTTC. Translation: CASSLLAGAGLEQYF.

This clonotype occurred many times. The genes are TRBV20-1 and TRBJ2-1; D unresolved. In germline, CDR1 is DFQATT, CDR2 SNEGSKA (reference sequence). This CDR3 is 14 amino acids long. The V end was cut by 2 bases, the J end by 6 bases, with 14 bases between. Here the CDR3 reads CSARIWRNFNEQFF. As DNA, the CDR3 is TGCAGTGCTAGAATCTGGCGGAACTTCAATGAGCAGTTCTTC.

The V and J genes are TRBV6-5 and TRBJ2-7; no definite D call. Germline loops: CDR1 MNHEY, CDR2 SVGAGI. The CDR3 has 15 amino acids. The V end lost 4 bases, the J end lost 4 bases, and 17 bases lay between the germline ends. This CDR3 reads CASSSARLSGYEQYF. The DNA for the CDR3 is TGTGCCAGCAGTTCCGCCCGACTCTCCGGGTACGAGCAGTACTTC.

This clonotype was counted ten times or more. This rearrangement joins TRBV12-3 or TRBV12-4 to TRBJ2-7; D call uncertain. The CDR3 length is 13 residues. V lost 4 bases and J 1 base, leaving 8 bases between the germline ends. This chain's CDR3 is CASSSPRSYEQYF. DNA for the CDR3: TGTGCCAGCAGTTCCCCGAGGTCCTACGAGCAGTACTTC.

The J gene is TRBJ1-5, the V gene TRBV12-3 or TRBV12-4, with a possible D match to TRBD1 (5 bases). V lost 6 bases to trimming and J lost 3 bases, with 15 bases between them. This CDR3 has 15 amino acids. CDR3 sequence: CASSFGGYDNQPQHF. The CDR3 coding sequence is TGTGCCAGCAGCTTTGGGGGATACGACAATCAGCCCCAGCATTTT.

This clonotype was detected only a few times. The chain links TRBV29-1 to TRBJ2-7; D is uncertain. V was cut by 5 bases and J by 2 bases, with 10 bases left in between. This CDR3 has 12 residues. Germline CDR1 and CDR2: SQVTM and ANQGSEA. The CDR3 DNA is TGCAGCGTTCTTGTTTCTGCCTACGAGCAGTACTTC. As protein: CSVLVSAYEQYF.

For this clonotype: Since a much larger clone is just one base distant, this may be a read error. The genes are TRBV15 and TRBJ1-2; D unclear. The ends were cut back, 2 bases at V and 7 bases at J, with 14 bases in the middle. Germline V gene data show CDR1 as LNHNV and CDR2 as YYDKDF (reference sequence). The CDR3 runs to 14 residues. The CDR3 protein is CATSRPVGLGGYTF. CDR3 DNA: TGTGCCACCAGCAGACCAGTAGGTCTGGGTGGCTACACCTTC.

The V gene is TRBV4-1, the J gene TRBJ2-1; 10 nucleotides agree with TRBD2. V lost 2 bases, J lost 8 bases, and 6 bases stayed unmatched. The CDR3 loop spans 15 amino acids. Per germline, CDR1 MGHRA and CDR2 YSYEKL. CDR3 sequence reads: CASSQHGTSADEQFF. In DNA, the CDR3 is TGCGCCAGCAGCCAACACGGGACTAGCGCTGATGAGCAGTTCTTC.

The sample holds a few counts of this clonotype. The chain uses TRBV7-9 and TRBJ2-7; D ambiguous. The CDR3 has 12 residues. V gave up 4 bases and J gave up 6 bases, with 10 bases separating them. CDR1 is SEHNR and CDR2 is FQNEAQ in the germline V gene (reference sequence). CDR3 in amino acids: CASSSPSGEQYF. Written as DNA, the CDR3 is TGTGCCAGCAGCTCCCCCTCCGGCGAGCAGTACTTC.

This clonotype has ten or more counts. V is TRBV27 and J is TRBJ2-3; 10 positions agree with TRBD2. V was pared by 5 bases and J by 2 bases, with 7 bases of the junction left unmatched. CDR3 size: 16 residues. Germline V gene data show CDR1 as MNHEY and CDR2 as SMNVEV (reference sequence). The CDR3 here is CASSPRLAGSTDTQYF. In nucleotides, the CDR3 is TGTGCCAGCAGTCCCCGACTAGCGGGTTCCACAGATACGCAGTATTTT.